The 5 T cell receptor beta chains below all came from one sample that was sequenced in a study of T cell repertoires in cytomegalovirus infection (dated by TCRdb to between 2019 and 2020). Read against the paper, the sample's treatment or condition label means: in vitro stimulation with specific CMV peptide epitopes to enrich CMV-specific T cells. Their antigens are not known. This sample was sequenced with an Illumina HiSeq 1500. In-frame beta chains were kept once TCRdb had trimmed the public reads at Q25 with fastp and called clones with MiXCR. Entries are consolidated by CDR3 protein sequence, retaining the most common genes and DNA. The sample contains approximately 300,000 distinct CDR3 sequences, 20% to 25% of them found a single time. More than 10% of the sample comes from the top ten. The sequenced sample was cultured PBMCs, obtained from culture after CMV antigen stimulation. These receptors originate from a human donor in good health (CMV status not recorded). Some clones in this sample may be carry-over from other donors' samples.

This clonotype was picked up a small number of times. The chain carries TRBV24-1 and TRBJ2-5; TRBD1 might be the D (6 bases). Germline CDR1 reads KGHDR; CDR2 reads SFDVKD. The CDR3 length is 16 residues. The V end was cut by 4 bases, the J end by 4 bases, with 18 bases between. CDR3 protein: CATSDPSTGTIETQYF. CDR3 DNA: TGTGCCACCAGTGACCCCTCAACAGGGACAATAGAGACCCAGTACTTC.

CDR3 protein: CASSQYGTGEYEQYF. The CDR3 DNA is TGCGCCAGCAGCCAATACGGGACAGGGGAATACGAGCAGTACTTC. This chain joins TRBV4-1 and TRBJ2-7, with TRBD1 matching 10 bases. Trimming took 2 bases from V and 4 from J; bases not matched to a gene: 5. The CDR3 is 15 amino acids. CDR1 is MGHRA, CDR2 YSYEKL, per germline.

DNA for the CDR3: TGTGCCAGCAACCTCGCACCCACCAGCACAGATACGCAGTATTTT. Translating gives CASNLAPTSTDTQYF. The rearrangement uses TRBV11-2 and TRBJ2-3, with unresolved D. The V and J ends lost 7 bases and 0 bases respectively, with 14 bases between them. This CDR3 contains 15 residues. Germline CDR1 and CDR2: SGHAT and FQNNGV.

This clonotype occurred many times. The chain joins TRBV5-6 to TRBJ2-7; D possibly corresponds to TRBD2 (7 bases). The CDR3 length is 18 residues. CDR1 and CDR2 (germline): SGHDT, YYEEEE. The V gene lost 0 bases and the J gene lost 4 bases, with 23 bases spanning the gap. The CDR3 here is CASSLGRVGGLATYEQYF. The CDR3 region has the DNA TGTGCCAGCAGCTTGGGGAGGGTCGGGGGGCTTGCCACATACGAGCAGTACTTC.

V is TRBV6-2 or TRBV6-3 and J is TRBJ2-4; 7 bases line up with TRBD2. V lost 6 bases to trimming and J lost 9 bases; unmatched junction nucleotides: 8. The CDR3 sequence is 13 residues long. CDR1 and CDR2 (germline): MNHEY, SVGEGT. The CDR3 loop is CASRSGGRGIQYF. CDR3 DNA sequence: TGTGCCAGCAGGTCGGGAGGTAGGGGCATTCAGTACTTC.